This T cell receptor (beta chain) was profiled in a study of OX40 agonist ivuxolimab in advanced cancers. The method was immunoSEQ multiplex PCR; TCRdb's version includes in-frame clones alone and lacks a portion of them. The sample includes 90,000 or so clones, more than 85% seen only once; the top ten take more than 0.95%. This CDR3 region has 12 residues. The V end was cut by 4 bases, the J end by 4 bases, with 6 bases between. From germline, CDR1 is SGHDT and CDR2 YYEEEE. The V and J genes are TRBV5-6 and TRBJ2-1, with D perhaps matching TRBD2 (5 bases). Source: CD4+ or CD8+ T cells sorted from blood, taken in a trial of the OX40 agonist ivuxolimab. This TCR was sampled from an adult with an advanced solid tumor such as melanoma, head and neck, liver or kidney cancer. Here the CDR3 reads CASSRTYNEQFF. The CDR3 bases are TGTGCCAGCAGCAGGACTTACAATGAGCAGTTCTTC.